This T cell receptor (beta chain) was obtained from a study of identical twins. There are 15 residues in the CDR3. Trimming cost V 4 bases and J 3 bases; bases outside gene matches: 7. Germline CDR1 SGHRS, CDR2 YFSETQ. TCRdb redid the calling of the 5' RACE reads with MiXCR, one entry per CDR3 protein. The sample lists about 890,000 distinct CDR3 sequences; approximately 13% were seen once. This clonotype was counted between two and nine times. These records were also assigned to another study, of yellow fever vaccine responses in identical twins.

The sequence was collected from a woman under 30 in good health. The chain links TRBV5-1 to TRBJ2-7, with 10 bases matching TRBD1. Sequenced input: PBMCs. In nucleotides, the CDR3 is TGCGCCAGCAGCATCTCAGGACAGGGGGACTACGAGCAGTACTTC. This translates into CASSISGQGDYEQYF.